This T cell receptor beta chain came from a study of blood T cell repertoires in COVID-19 (TCRdb year 2020). General notes on the study: Samples from collaborators originated in the United States, Italy and Spain and spanned both the acute and convalescent phases of COVID-19. The sample metadata nearly always contained a de-identified subject ID, COVID-19 status, age in years and sex. The repertoires were released in a freely available public database intended as a resource for research on the immune response to SARS-CoV-2. The prospective study material was composed of cDNA or gDNA derived from T cells, B-cell-depleted T cells, or PBMCs. Subjects who had been exposed to COVID-19, were actively infected with it, or had recovered from it provided the deeply sampled blood TCRbeta repertoires that made up the dataset. The samples were drawn from two sources: the first 160 participants of the ongoing ImmuneRACE study, and 950 to 1,500 subjects contributed by 6 global collaborators. Where available, HLA class I and class II types were taken from metadata supplied by the sample provider and were not determined by assay-based typing.

Points on this clone: It lacks a known antigen. Qualities for individual bases were not recorded, and no much larger clone is one base off.

Overall results and qualifications from the work: The quantity of clinical and demographic metadata differed by source and by participant and was supplied without curation.

TCRbeta CDR3 regions were amplified from genomic DNA using the immunoSEQ Assay, a bias-controlled multiplex PCR. Turning to the authors' computational methods: The number of nucleated cells in each sample was estimated from the amplification of reference gene primers within the assay. To quantify the absolute abundance of each unique TCRbeta CDR3 rearrangement, sequence reads were collapsed and filtered. For each sample, productive Simpson clonality was calculated as the square root of Simpson's diversity index across productive rearrangements. Here the immuneACCESS table is served through TCRdb, limited to in-frame sequences with V and J called. Missing clones are a known gap in these copies; in checked studies unresolved V genes cover under half, and the rest lacks a known reason. That table furnishes V, J and clone size, whereas the DNA furnished D and trimming. The sample profile shows 300,000 to 400,000 clones; about 93% of them were found once. Roughly 3.3% of the sample lies in the top ten.

A second Seattle source provided samples from volunteer blood donors who had recovered from COVID-19. Whole blood was collected in K2EDTA tubes by collaborating institutions according to the institutions' own protocols. For TCRbeta analysis, collaborator samples were shipped as frozen whole blood, as isolated PBMCs, or as DNA extracted from either sample type. This sequence was found in a woman aged 18-35 years who had recovered from COVID-19. Sequences were obtained from peripheral blood.

CDR3 region: CASSVGGGDHGYTF. The bases read TGTGCCAGCAGCGTAGGAGGGGGGGACCATGGCTACACCTTC. The chain couples TRBV9 to TRBJ1-2, and possibly TRBD1, on 6 matching bases. Counted from cysteine to phenylalanine, this CDR3 has 14 amino acids. Just CDR3 DNA is preserved here, 42 bases in frame from base 1. As encoded in the germline V gene, CDR1 is SGDLS while CDR2 is YYNGEE. At the junction V is shortened by 0 bases and J by 6 bases, with 12 bases in between.